This TCR beta chain stems from a study of T cells in Graves' hyperthyroidism and ophthalmopathy. The V gene's germline CDR1 is PRHDT and CDR2 FYEKMQ (reference sequence). The CDR3 totals 15 residues. The V and J ends lost 5 bases and 2 bases respectively, with 13 bases between them. TCR beta CDR3 sequences were amplified from RNA transcripts. The study used the HTBI primer set for a first-round RT-PCR of the TCR CDR3. TCRdb re-called the multiplex PCR reads through MiXCR, storing one row per CDR3 protein. The sample records a few hundred thousand distinct CDR3 sequences, roughly 15% being singletons. This clonotype was counted ten times or more. The target antigen is unknown. Uncontrolled infection, other autoimmune disease, pregnancy or lactation disqualified patients from enrolment. Overall study results and limits: Clonotypes that were expanded in thyroid above 0.001 mostly appeared in blood too.

Specimen: blood. The receptor was derived from a woman aged 18-30 years with Graves' hyperthyroidism. The rearrangement links TRBV13 to TRBJ1-3; unclear D gene. The DNA for the CDR3 is TGTGCCAGCAGCCGTGGGTGGGTAGCTGGAAACACCATATATTTT. Protein product: CASSRGWVAGNTIYF.